A selection of T cell receptor beta chains follows, all from one sample in a study of glioma-infiltrating T cells after dendritic cell vaccination. The table came from immunoSEQ multiplex PCR; TCRdb's copy has only in-frame clones and leaves some out. The sample has 80,000 to 95,000 clones; 85% are singletons. The input for sequencing was blood, taken after dendritic cell vaccination. These receptors were collected from a human donor with glioblastoma. Both conserved end residues are part of each CDR3. Fields, in order: V gene, D gene, clone size, J gene, CDR3 protein, CDR3 DNA. D genes are given only for firm matches. Clone size is given for some rows only: seen once, a few or many times, or a class if the clone is expanded.

>TRBV2|TRBD1|NA|TRBJ1-3
CASRFDRGEGGGNTIYF
TGTGCCAGCAGATTTGACAGGGGCGAGGGTGGGGGAAACACCATATATTTT
>TRBV7-8|NA|NA|TRBJ2-7
CASSLVTGAYEQYF
TGTGCCAGCAGCTTAGTTACGGGGGCCTACGAGCAGTACTTC
>TRBV27|TRBD1|NA|TRBJ2-7
CASSPRGQGDYEQYF
TGTGCCAGCAGCCCCCGGGGACAGGGGGACTACGAGCAGTACTTC
>TRBV23-1|NA|once|TRBJ2-5
CASSQSWPTGWGEQYF
TGCGCCAGCAGTCAATCGTGGCCTACAGGATGGGGGGAGCAGTACTTC
>TRBV6-4|TRBD2|NA|TRBJ2-2
CASSEDGGDTGELFF
TGTGCCAGCAGTGAGGACGGGGGGGACACCGGGGAGCTGTTTTTT
>TRBV2|NA|NA|TRBJ1-1
CASSAGNTEAFF
TGTGCCAGCAGTGCCGGGAACACTGAAGCTTTCTTT
>TRBV11-2|TRBD2|NA|TRBJ2-7
CASSFEGGSSYEQYF
TGTGCCAGCAGCTTTGAGGGAGGGTCGTCCTACGAGCAGTACTTC
>TRBV4-3|TRBD1|NA|TRBJ2-7
CASSHSGTGEIYEQYF
TGCGCCAGCAGCCATTCCGGGACAGGGGAGATCTACGAGCAGTACTTC
>TRBV7-8|NA|once|TRBJ2-7
CASRIDTNPYEQYF
TGTGCCAGCAGGATTGACACGAATCCCTACGAGCAGTACTTC
>TRBV5-6|NA|NA|TRBJ1-1
CASSLGVQGNTEAFF
TGTGCCAGCAGCTTGGGAGTACAGGGGAACACTGAAGCTTTCTTT
>TRBV5-6|NA|NA|TRBJ2-5
CASSLPGTETQYF
TGTGCCAGCAGCTTGCCGGGTACAGAGACCCAGTACTTC
>TRBV28|NA|NA|TRBJ1-5
CASSLVPGTQSNQPQHF
TGTGCCAGCAGTTTAGTGCCCGGGACACAAAGCAATCAGCCCCAGCATTTT
>TRBV7-3|TRBD1|NA|TRBJ2-5
CASSPGGWETQYF
TGTGCCAGCAGTCCAGGGGGCTGGGAGACCCAGTACTTC
>TRBV28|TRBD2|NA|TRBJ2-3
CASSLTAGSGEDTQYF
TGTGCCAGCAGTCTAACGGCGGGTAGCGGGGAAGATACGCAGTATTTT